Following are 5 T cell receptor beta chains from one sample sequenced in a study of shared clonotypes between healthy human individuals. Produced via immunoSEQ multiplex PCR; TCRdb's table is partial and in-frame only. The sample lists around 990,000 clones; roughly 80% were seen once. Sequenced sample: memory CD4+ T cells from PBMCs. Subset specified: CD45RA-negative fraction. These receptors all stem from a young man in good health. Some clones in this sample may be carry-over from other donors' samples.

V gene TRBV5-4 combines with J gene TRBJ2-1; maybe TRBD2 (6 bases). The CDR3 totals 15 residues. Germline CDR1 reads SGHNT; CDR2 reads YYREEE (reference sequence). Trimming removed 4 bases at V and 5 bases at J, with 16 bases between. Here the CDR3 reads CASSVRDWEDNEQFF. The CDR3 coding sequence is TGTGCCAGCAGCGTCCGGGACTGGGAGGACAATGAGCAGTTCTTC.

The rearrangement joins TRBV21-1 to TRBJ2-7; whether TRBD1, the table's D call, matches the DNA was not checked. TRBV21-1 is given as a pseudogene. This CDR3 is 14 amino acids long. The CDR3 reads CASSGQGESYEQYF. CDR3 sequence (DNA): TGTGCCAGCAGCGGACAGGGGGAGTCCTACGAGCAGTACTTC.

V is TRBV9 and J is TRBJ2-7, with D perhaps being TRBD1 or TRBD2 (5 bases each). V was cut by 4 bases and J by 1 base, with 12 bases left in between. The CDR3 contains 14 residues. Germline CDR1 and CDR2: SGDLS and YYNGEE. CDR3 coding DNA: TGTGCCAGCAGCCCCCGGGGCACTTCCTACGAGCAGTACTTC. This sequence encodes CASSPRGTSYEQYF.

J is TRBJ2-7 and V is TRBV30; TRBD2 matches at 9 bases. Germline V gene lookup returns CDR1 GTSNPN and CDR2 SVGIG (reference sequence). Unmatched junction bases numbered 7, after V lost 1 base and J lost 3 bases. The CDR3 has 15 residues. The CDR3 is CAWSAGSSGNYEQYF. The CDR3 DNA is TGTGCCTGGAGTGCTGGGTCTAGCGGGAACTACGAGCAGTACTTC.

The chain employs TRBV7-6 and TRBJ2-5; D is unclear. Germline CDR1 and CDR2: SGHVS and FNYEAQ. The CDR3 loop spans 13 amino acids. The V gene lost 5 bases and the J gene lost 4 bases, with 11 bases spanning the gap. CDR3 amino acids: CASSPLSPETQYF. The CDR3 DNA reads TGTGCCAGCAGCCCCCTCTCCCCAGAGACCCAGTACTTC. Full variable domain (rest looked up from reference TRBV7-6 and TRBJ2-5): GAGVSQSPRYKVTKRGQDVALRCDPISGHVSLYWYRQALGQGPEFLTYFNYEAQQDKSGLPNDRFSAERPEGSISTLTIQRTEQRDSAMYRCASSPLSPETQYFGPGTRLLVL.